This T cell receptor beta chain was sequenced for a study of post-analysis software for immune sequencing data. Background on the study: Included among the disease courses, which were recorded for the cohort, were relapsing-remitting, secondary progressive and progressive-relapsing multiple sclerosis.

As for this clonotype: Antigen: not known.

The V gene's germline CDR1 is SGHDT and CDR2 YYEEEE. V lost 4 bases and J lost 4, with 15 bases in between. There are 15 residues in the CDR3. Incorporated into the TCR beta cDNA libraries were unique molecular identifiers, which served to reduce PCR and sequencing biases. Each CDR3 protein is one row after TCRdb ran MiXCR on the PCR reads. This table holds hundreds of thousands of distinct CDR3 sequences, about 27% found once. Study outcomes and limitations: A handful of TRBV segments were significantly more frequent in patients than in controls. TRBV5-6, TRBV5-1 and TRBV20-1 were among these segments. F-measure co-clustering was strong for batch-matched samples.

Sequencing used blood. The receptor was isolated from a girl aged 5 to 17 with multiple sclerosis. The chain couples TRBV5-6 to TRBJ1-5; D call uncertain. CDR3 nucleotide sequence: TGTGCCAGCAGCCCATGGACCGGGCCTAATCAGCCCCAGCATTTT. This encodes CASSPWTGPNQPQHF.